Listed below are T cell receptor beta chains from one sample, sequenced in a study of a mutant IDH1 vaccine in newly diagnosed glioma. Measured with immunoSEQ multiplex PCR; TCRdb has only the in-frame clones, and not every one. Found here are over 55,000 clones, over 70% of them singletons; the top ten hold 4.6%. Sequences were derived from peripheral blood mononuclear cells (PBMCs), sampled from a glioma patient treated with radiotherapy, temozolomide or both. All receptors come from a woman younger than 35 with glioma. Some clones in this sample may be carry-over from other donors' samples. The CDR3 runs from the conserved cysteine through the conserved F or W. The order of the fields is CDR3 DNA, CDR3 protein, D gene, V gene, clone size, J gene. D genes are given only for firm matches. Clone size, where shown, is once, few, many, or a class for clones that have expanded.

CDR3nt: TGCAGCGTTGCATGGAGCTACACTGAAGCTTTCTTT; CDR3aa: CSVAWSYTEAFF; d_gene: .; v_gene: TRBV29-1; abundance: .; j_gene: TRBJ1-1
CDR3nt: TGTGCCAGCAGAATGGGGACAGGGGATTCCTACGAGCAGTACTTC; CDR3aa: CASRMGTGDSYEQYF; d_gene: TRBD1; v_gene: TRBV6-5; abundance: .; j_gene: TRBJ2-7
CDR3nt: TGTGCCACCAGCAGCTTCGTCCTAGCGGAAGAGACCCAGTACTTC; CDR3aa: CATSSFVLAEETQYF; d_gene: TRBD2; v_gene: TRBV15; abundance: .; j_gene: TRBJ2-5
CDR3nt: TGTGCCGCTCAGGGGTCTGTTCTGGACACTGAAGCTTTCTTT; CDR3aa: CAAQGSVLDTEAFF; d_gene: .; v_gene: TRBV25-1; abundance: .; j_gene: TRBJ1-1
CDR3nt: TGTGCCAGCAGTTACACGAAGGGGAAGCCCTATGGCTACACCTTC; CDR3aa: CASSYTKGKPYGYTF; d_gene: .; v_gene: TRBV6-5; abundance: .; j_gene: TRBJ1-2
CDR3nt: TGTGCCAGCAGCCCCCGGGACAGGGACTCCTACGAGCAGTACTTC; CDR3aa: CASSPRDRDSYEQYF; d_gene: TRBD1; v_gene: TRBV9; abundance: .; j_gene: TRBJ2-7
CDR3nt: TGTGCCAGTAGAGTGGGGACGCGGGCGGGGACTGAAGCTTTCTTT; CDR3aa: CASRVGTRAGTEAFF; d_gene: .; v_gene: TRBV19; abundance: .; j_gene: TRBJ1-1
CDR3nt: TGTGCCAGTAGTATAAGCCTAGGAAGGGATACGCAGTATTTT; CDR3aa: CASSISLGRDTQYF; d_gene: .; v_gene: TRBV19; abundance: once; j_gene: TRBJ2-3
CDR3nt: TGTGCCAGCAGCTTGTATCCCGGGACAGGGGACGGGTATGGCTACACCTTC; CDR3aa: CASSLYPGTGDGYGYTF; d_gene: TRBD1; v_gene: TRBV5-6; abundance: .; j_gene: TRBJ1-2
CDR3nt: TGTGCCAGCAGCCAGCGGGCAGGGAGGGCCTACGAGCAGTACTTC; CDR3aa: CASSQRAGRAYEQYF; d_gene: TRBD2; v_gene: TRBV7-2; abundance: .; j_gene: TRBJ2-7
CDR3nt: TGCGCCAGCAGCGTCGACAGCAGCACAGATACGCAGTATTTT; CDR3aa: CASSVDSSTDTQYF; d_gene: .; v_gene: TRBV5-1; abundance: .; j_gene: TRBJ2-3